Listed here are 18 T cell receptor beta chains from one sample, sequenced in a study of T cells after yellow fever vaccination. TCRdb recomputed calls from the 5' RACE reads with MiXCR, one row per CDR3 protein. In the table there are 300,000 to 450,000 distinct CDR3 sequences, 6.2% of which are singletons. The sequencing used PBMCs, collected 5 days after the yellow fever booster vaccination. Every receptor here comes from a man under 40 who received the YFV17D yellow fever vaccine.

Only a few counts were recorded for this clonotype. The chain couples TRBV12-3 or TRBV12-4 to TRBJ2-3, with D unresolved. Trimming took 1 base from V and 6 from J, leaving 14 bases between them. The CDR3 consists of 15 residues. As DNA, the CDR3 is TGTGCCAGCAGTTTAGGTTTGGTTCTAGGGGATACGCAGTATTTT. It codes for CASSLGLVLGDTQYF.

This clonotype occurred many times. This chain links TRBV29-1 with TRBJ2-3; either TRBD1 or TRBD2 may supply D (5 bases each). CDR1 is SQVTM, CDR2 ANQGSEA, per germline. The CDR3 length is 13 residues. V dropped 3 bases and J dropped 2 bases, with 9 bases sitting between them. CDR3 nucleotide sequence: TGCAGCGTTGAGGGGGTCCTCACAGATACGCAGTATTTT. Its translation is CSVEGVLTDTQYF.

This clonotype has just a few counts. The CDR3, as DNA: TGCAGTGCTATACAGAACAATCAGCCCCAGCATTTT. Its protein is CSAIQNNQPQHF. The chain combines TRBV20-1 with TRBJ1-5; D uncertain. CDR3 size: 12 residues. Trimming pared 4 bases from V and 3 bases from J, leaving 7 bases between. Germline values: CDR1 DFQATT, CDR2 SNEGSKA (reference sequence).

This clonotype was detected a few times. The chain is built from TRBV19 and TRBJ2-7, with 7 bases lining up with TRBD2. The CDR3 contains 15 residues. V dropped 4 bases and J dropped 2; count of bases not matched to a gene: 8. In germline, CDR1 is LNHDA, CDR2 SQIVND (reference sequence). As DNA, the CDR3 is TGTGCCAGTAGTACTGGAGCTAGCGGACCCTACGAGCAGTACTTC. Residues: CASSTGASGPYEQYF. Together with reference TRBV19 and TRBJ2-7, the CDR3 gives the full variable domain: DGGITQSPKYLFRKEGQNVTLSCEQNLNHDAMYWYRQDPGQGLRLIYYSQIVNDFQKGDIAEGYSVSREKKESFPLTVTSAQKNPTAFYLCASSTGASGPYEQYFGPGTRLTVT.

Ten or more counts support this clonotype. V usage is TRBV6-2 or TRBV6-3 and J usage is TRBJ2-7, with D perhaps being TRBD1 or TRBD2 (5 bases each). The CDR3 has 14 amino acids. The V gene's germline CDR1 is MNHEY and CDR2 SVGEGT. Trimming stripped 6 bases from V and 2 bases from J, with 14 bases between. The CDR3 bases are TGTGCCAGCAGCCCCGGGGCCGGTGCCTACGAGCAGTACTTC. Protein: CASSPGAGAYEQYF.

Many counts were recorded for this clonotype. The genes are TRBV27 and TRBJ2-3; 11 bases line up with TRBD2. The CDR3 sequence is 18 residues long. The ends lost 2 bases at V and 11 bases at J; junction bases unmatched: 18. Germline V gives CDR1 MNHEY, CDR2 SMNVEV (reference sequence). The CDR3 spells CASSLGAGTSGRATQQYF. The CDR3 bases are TGTGCCAGCAGTTTAGGCGCCGGCACTAGCGGGAGAGCCACCCAGCAGTATTTT.

This sequence joins TRBV5-1 and TRBJ1-2; no clear D gene. CDR1 and CDR2 (germline): SGHRS, YFSETQ. V was shortened by 0 bases and J by 6 bases, with 9 bases between the two germline ends. The CDR3 consists of 13 residues. Here the CDR3 DNA reads TGCGCCAGCAGCTTGGGGACCTACCATGGCTACACCTTC. Residues: CASSLGTYHGYTF.

The CDR3 is CASSRDRDYTEAFF. The CDR3 DNA sequence: TGCGCCAGCAGCCGGGACAGGGATTACACTGAAGCTTTCTTT. The chain is built from TRBV5-1 and TRBJ1-1; 9 nucleotides align to TRBD1. The V gene end was trimmed by 4 bases and the J gene end by 3 bases; junction bases not matched to a gene: 4. Germline V gives CDR1 SGHRS, CDR2 YFSETQ. The CDR3 has 14 residues.

This clonotype has more than one count but fewer than ten. The rearrangement uses TRBV28 and TRBJ2-3; 8 bases are shared with TRBD2. The CDR3 sequence is 11 residues long. CDR1 is MDHEN and CDR2 is SYDVKM in the germline V gene. V trimming: 3 bases; J trimming: 15 bases; junction bases outside the gene matches: 5. The CDR3 nucleotides read TGTGCCAGCAGTTTTCTAGCGGGCTTCTATTTT. Translating gives CASSFLAGFYF.

Only a few counts were recorded for this clonotype. This chain joins TRBV29-1 and TRBJ2-3; 11 nucleotides agree with TRBD2. Trimming at V came to 2 bases and at J to 6 bases, leaving 10 bases not matched to a gene. The CDR3 runs to 16 residues. Per germline, CDR1 SQVTM and CDR2 ANQGSEA. CDR3 residues: CSVERELAGVGDTQYF. The DNA for the CDR3 is TGCAGCGTTGAAAGGGAACTAGCGGGAGTGGGTGATACGCAGTATTTT.

There are a few counts of this clonotype. The chain has TRBV29-1 and TRBJ2-5; D possibly corresponds to TRBD2 (5 bases). Trimming took 6 bases from V and 3 from J, leaving 29 bases between them. The CDR3 runs to 18 residues. Per germline, CDR1 SQVTM and CDR2 ANQGSEA. The CDR3: CSVLHQASLKYLEETQYF. CDR3 bases: TGCAGCGTGCTACATCAGGCTAGCCTAAAATACCTCGAAGAGACCCAGTACTTC. Supplemented by reference TRBV29-1 and TRBJ2-5, the full variable domain reads SAVISQKPSRDICQRGTSLTIQCQVDSQVTMMFWYRQQPGQSLTLIATANQGSEATYESGFVIDKFPISRPNLTFSTLTVSNMSPEDSSIYLCSVLHQASLKYLEETQYFGPGTRLLVL.

This clonotype has just a few counts. The V and J genes are TRBV7-9 and TRBJ2-3, with unresolved D. The V gene lost 5 bases and the J gene lost 1 base, with 10 bases spanning the gap. CDR1 SEHNR and CDR2 FQNEAQ come from the germline V gene (reference sequence). This CDR3 has 14 amino acids. The CDR3 loop reads CASSLWSGTDTQYF. The CDR3 DNA reads as TGTGCCAGCAGCCTGTGGAGCGGCACAGATACGCAGTATTTT.

The sample holds many counts of this clonotype. J is TRBJ2-7 and V is TRBV5-5; 7 bases are a match to TRBD2. The germline CDR1 and CDR2 sequences are SGHKS and YYEKEE (reference sequence). Trimming at V came to 0 bases and at J to 4 bases, leaving 7 bases not matched to a gene. CDR3 length equals 15 residues. Here the CDR3 DNA reads TGTGCCAGCAGCTTGGCCCGGGAGGCCGGTTACGAGCAGTACTTC. It encodes CASSLAREAGYEQYF.

The rearrangement links TRBV20-1 to TRBJ2-2; a weak D match, TRBD2 (6 bases). In germline, CDR1 is DFQATT, CDR2 SNEGSKA (reference sequence). V shed 4 bases and J shed 1 base, with 16 bases lying between them. This CDR3 is 16 amino acids long. In DNA form, the CDR3 reads TGCAGTGCTACGCCTGTCGGGAGTCGGAACACCGGGGAGCTGTTTTTT. Its protein is CSATPVGSRNTGELFF.

This clonotype was seen at least ten times. CDR3: CAGGHSYEQYF. CDR3 DNA sequence: TGTGCGGGAGGACACTCCTACGAGCAGTACTTC. The chain is built from TRBV10-3 and TRBJ2-7; possible D gene TRBD2, 6 bases. Per the germline V gene, CDR1 is ENHRY and CDR2 is SYGVKD. CDR3 length equals 11 residues.

This clonotype was seen a few times. CDR3 sequence reads: CASSLESSGETQYF. The CDR3 nucleotides are TGCGCCAGCAGCTTGGAATCAAGTGGGGAGACCCAGTACTTC. The gene calls are TRBV5-1 and TRBJ2-5, with D hard to call. V lost 0 bases, J lost 5 bases, and 11 bases lay in between. Germline lookup yields CDR1 SGHRS and CDR2 YFSETQ. The CDR3 is 14 amino acids.

This chain uses TRBV10-3 with TRBJ2-1; D call uncertain. The length of the CDR3 is 15 residues. V gave up 0 bases and J gave up 0 bases, with 6 bases separating them. Germline V gives CDR1 ENHRY, CDR2 SYGVKD. CDR3 in amino acids: CAISESRLSYNEQFF. The CDR3 DNA is TGTGCCATCAGTGAGTCGAGACTCTCCTACAATGAGCAGTTCTTC.

This clonotype was seen repeatedly, ten times or more. This CDR3 reads CASSQEGTGTADIQYF. The CDR3 coding sequence is TGTGCCAGCAGCCAAGAGGGTACCGGGACGGCGGACATTCAGTACTTC. The chain combines TRBV4-2 with TRBJ2-4; D could derive from TRBD1 or TRBD2 (5 bases each). Germline assignment: CDR1 LGHNA and CDR2 YNFKEQ. The V end was cut by 0 bases, the J end by 8 bases, with 17 bases between. The CDR3 length is 16 residues.